A single sample is the source of the 24 T cell receptor beta chains below, sequenced in a study of T cell responses to AZD1222 COVID-19 vaccine. Sequencing used immunoSEQ multiplex PCR; TCRdb keeps in-frame clones, though not all of them. The data contain some 140,000 clones, roughly 93% of them seen just once; the ten biggest clones take up approximately 3.1%. This specimen was peripheral blood, taken on day 0 of AZD1222 vaccination. These receptors all come from an adult in good health.

This clone was detected only a few times. This chain joins TRBV27 and TRBJ1-3; D remains unclear. The V end lost 3 bases, the J end lost 2 bases, and 14 bases lay between the germline ends. The CDR3 totals 16 residues. Looked up from germline, CDR1 is MNHEY and CDR2 is SMNVEV (reference sequence). The CDR3 DNA reads as TGTGCCAGCAGTTTGTCAGGACCGGACGCTGGAAACACCATATATTTT. Translating it yields CASSLSGPDAGNTIYF.

This chain joins TRBV28 and TRBJ1-6; the match to TRBD1 covers 12 bases. V lost 6 bases to trimming and J lost 10 bases; unmatched junction nucleotides: 7. Per germline, CDR1 MDHEN and CDR2 SYDVKM. CDR3 length: 15 residues. The CDR3 DNA reads TGTGCCAGCAGCCTCCGGGACAGGGGGCTCTCACCCCTCCACTTT. Its translation: CASSLRDRGLSPLHF.

The CDR3 DNA follows: TGTGCCAGCATCAGACAGGGTGGGAACACTGAAGCTTTCTTT. As protein: CASIRQGGNTEAFF. The gene calls are TRBV28 and TRBJ1-1; 7 bases map to TRBD1. Germline V gene sequence: CDR1 MDHEN, CDR2 SYDVKM. CDR3 length: 14 amino acids. Unmatched junction bases numbered 6, after V lost 7 bases and J lost 1 base.

The chain is built from TRBV6-4 and TRBJ2-2, with D perhaps TRBD1 (5 bases). Trimming left V 2 bases short and J 5 bases short, with 9 bases between. Germline CDR1 MRHNA, CDR2 SNTAGT. This CDR3 spans 14 amino acids. The CDR3 loop is CASSDNQGTGELFF. DNA for the CDR3: TGTGCCAGCAGTGACAATCAGGGTACCGGGGAGCTGTTTTTT.

This chain uses TRBV6-5 with TRBJ2-3; D not resolved. CDR1 and CDR2 from the germline V gene are MNHEY and SVGAGI. The V end was cut by 7 bases, the J end by 0 bases, with 8 bases between. CDR3 length: 13 residues. The CDR3 reads CASMGGSTDTQYF. CDR3 nucleotide sequence: TGTGCCAGCATGGGCGGAAGCACAGATACGCAGTATTTT.

J is TRBJ1-3 and V is TRBV6-5; D gene ambiguous. Per germline, CDR1 MNHEY and CDR2 SVGAGI. The CDR3 is made up of 13 amino acids. Trimming left V 4 bases short and J 3 bases short, with 7 bases between. The CDR3 sequence: CASSLEGGNTIYF. DNA for the CDR3: TGTGCCAGCAGTTTGGAGGGTGGAAACACCATATATTTT.

This clone was counted once. The J gene is TRBJ1-1, the V gene TRBV7-9; TRBD1 agrees at 10 bases. CDR3 length: 15 residues. V shed 1 base, J shed 3 bases, and the junction held 2 bases outside the gene matches. Germline CDR1 and CDR2: SEHNR and FQNEAQ (reference sequence). CDR3 in DNA: TGTGCCAGCAGCTTAGGACAGGGGGCGGACACTGAAGCTTTCTTT. Its translation is CASSLGQGADTEAFF.

The chain combines TRBV15 with TRBJ1-5; a possible D gene is TRBD1 (5 bases). Deletions cut 2 bases from V and 7 bases from J, with 12 bases between. Looked up from germline, CDR1 is LNHNV and CDR2 is YYDKDF (reference sequence). The CDR3 contains 14 residues. CDR3 sequence: CATSRQGVGQPQHF. The CDR3 nucleotides read TGTGCCACCAGCAGACAAGGGGTTGGACAGCCCCAGCATTTT.

The V and J genes are TRBV20-1 and TRBJ1-6; weak D call: TRBD1 (6 bases). V was pared by 6 bases and J by 0 bases, with 18 bases between. Germline V gives CDR1 DFQATT, CDR2 SNEGSKA (reference sequence). CDR3 size: 17 residues. CDR3 coding DNA: TGCAGTGCGAGTATGCGGGACAAGAGCTCCTATAATTCACCCCTCCACTTT. This gives the protein CSASMRDKSSYNSPLHF.

J is TRBJ1-5 and V is TRBV6-5; TRBD1 matches 10 bases. After removal of 6 bases from V and 4 bases from J, the junction contained 6 bases not matched to a gene. The CDR3 loop spans 15 amino acids. Germline V CDR1 and CDR2: MNHEY, SVGAGI. The CDR3 reads CASRRQGAMNQPQHF. CDR3 bases: TGTGCCAGCAGAAGACAGGGGGCGATGAATCAGCCCCAGCATTTT.

As DNA, the CDR3 is TGTGCCAGTAGCAACCGGGACACCACACCGCAGTTCTTC. Amino acids: CASSNRDTTPQFF. The V and J genes are TRBV19 and TRBJ2-1; weak D call: TRBD1 (6 bases). Germline V CDR1 and CDR2: LNHDA, SQIVND (reference sequence). The CDR3 runs to 13 residues. V was clipped by 6 bases and J by 12 bases, with 18 bases between them.

By proportion, this clone is medium-sized. The J gene is TRBJ1-6, the V gene TRBV9; tentative D call: TRBD1 (5 bases). This CDR3 has 15 amino acids. Deletions cut 1 base from V and 10 bases from J, with 15 bases between. CDR1 and CDR2 (germline): SGDLS, YYNGEE. The CDR3 DNA is TGTGCCAGCAGCGTATCTGGGGGTAAGGGCTCACCCCTCCACTTT. Protein sequence: CASSVSGGKGSPLHF.

The rearrangement uses TRBV24-1 and TRBJ2-3; D not resolved. CDR3 size: 15 residues. Germline V gene data show CDR1 as KGHDR and CDR2 as SFDVKD. Trimming took 3 bases from V and 6 from J, leaving 15 bases between them. The CDR3 here is CATSDLGAGLDTQYF. The CDR3 DNA sequence: TGTGCCACCAGTGATCTAGGAGCAGGTTTGGATACGCAGTATTTT.

The chain is built from TRBV11-2 and TRBJ1-4, with D perhaps TRBD1 (5 bases). This CDR3 spans 15 amino acids. From germline, CDR1 is SGHAT and CDR2 FQNNGV. The germline V and J ends were trimmed by 0 bases and 6 bases, with 11 bases remaining between them. CDR3 coding DNA: TGTGCCAGCAGCTTAGATCCGGCAGGGTATGAAAAACTGTTTTTT. Translated: CASSLDPAGYEKLFF. Full variable domain (remainder filled in from reference TRBV11-2 and TRBJ1-4): EAGVAQSPRYKIIEKRQSVAFWCNPISGHATLYWYQQILGQGPKLLIQFQNNGVVDDSQLPKDRFSAERLKGVDSTLKIQPAKLEDSAVYLCASSLDPAGYEKLFFGSGTQLSVL.

The CDR3 is CSVGTPSHTEAFF. The DNA for the CDR3 is TGCAGCGTTGGAACTCCGTCCCACACTGAAGCTTTCTTT. V is TRBV29-1 and J is TRBJ1-1; unclear D gene. This CDR3 comprises 13 residues. V shed 4 bases and J shed 3 bases, with 12 bases lying between them. The germline V gene encodes CDR1 SQVTM and CDR2 ANQGSEA.

The chain employs TRBV14 and TRBJ1-3, with D hard to call. Trimming left V 2 bases short and J 8 bases short, with 13 bases between. There are 14 residues in the CDR3. Germline V lookup: CDR1 SGHDN, CDR2 FVKESK. Here the CDR3 reads CASSQRSRGHTIYF. For the CDR3, the DNA is TGTGCCAGCAGCCAAAGATCTCGGGGTCACACCATATATTTT.

The chain joins TRBV28 to TRBJ2-7; D not resolved. Per the germline V gene, CDR1 is MDHEN and CDR2 is SYDVKM. V was cut by 2 bases and J by 0 bases, with 11 bases left in between. CDR3 length equals 15 residues. CDR3 nucleotides: TGTGCCAGCAGTTTAGTCTTAGTCGCCTCCTACGAGCAGTACTTC. It yields the protein CASSLVLVASYEQYF.

This chain connects TRBV29-1 to TRBJ1-5; D remains ambiguous. Germline CDR1 is SQVTM and CDR2 is ANQGSEA. The CDR3 spans 12 residues. V lost 2 bases and J lost 11, with 13 bases in between. CDR3 residues: CSVETRRGAQHF. CDR3 in DNA: TGCAGCGTTGAAACCCGACGGGGAGCCCAGCATTTT.

The V and J genes are TRBV14 and TRBJ1-5; D gene ambiguous. This CDR3 has 18 amino acids. CDR1 is SGHDN, CDR2 FVKESK, per germline. The V end lost 7 bases, the J end lost 0 bases, and 22 bases lay between the germline ends. For the CDR3, the DNA is TGTGCCAGCACCCGAAACCACCGGGGAACTTATAGCAATCAGCCCCAGCATTTT. This encodes CASTRNHRGTYSNQPQHF.

V is TRBV7-9 and J is TRBJ2-7, with TRBD2 matching 8 bases. This CDR3 comprises 16 residues. Germline assignment: CDR1 SEHNR and CDR2 FQNEAQ (reference sequence). With V trimmed by 0 bases and J by 6 bases, 10 bases remained unmatched. The CDR3 DNA follows: TGTGCCAGCAGCTTAGCGCTGGGTAGCGGGATGTTCGAGCAGTACTTC. It is translated as CASSLALGSGMFEQYF.

In the case of this clone: A junction end diverges from the germline sequence, so it may reflect a read error. Other DNA sequences in the sample encode the same CDR3. The V call is TRBV5-1, the J call TRBJ2-5; TRBD1 agrees at 7 bases. CDR1 is SGHRS and CDR2 is YFSETQ in the germline V gene. This CDR3 spans 15 amino acids. The CDR3 sequence: CASSSSDRVQETQYF. In nucleotides, the CDR3 is TGTGCCAGCAGCTCAAGTGACAGGGTACAAGAGACCCAGTACTTC.

A note on this clone: The sample has other DNA sequences that encode this CDR3 too. The chain joins TRBV9 to TRBJ2-2; D gene ambiguous. The ends were cut back, 0 bases at V and 6 bases at J, with 6 bases in the middle. Germline V gene lookup returns CDR1 SGDLS and CDR2 YYNGEE. The CDR3 length is 13 residues. The DNA for the CDR3 is TGTGCCAGCAGCGTAGGTGGCGCCGGGGAGCTGTTTTTT. This translates into CASSVGGAGELFF. Filled out from reference TRBV9 and TRBJ2-2, the complete variable domain reads DSGVTQTPKHLITATGQRVTLRCSPRSGDLSVYWYQQSLDQGLQFLIQYYNGEERAKGNILERFSAQQFPDLHSELNLSSLELGDSALYFCASSVGGAGELFFGEGSRLTVL.

The chain employs TRBV5-1 and TRBJ1-2, with D unclear. V lost 4 bases and J lost 0, with 7 bases in between. CDR1 is SGHRS and CDR2 is YFSETQ in the germline V gene. The CDR3 has 13 amino acids. CDR3 in DNA: TGCGCCAGCAGCGCCACTACTAACTATGGCTACACCTTC. Translated, it gives CASSATTNYGYTF.

This clone has a single count. J is TRBJ1-3 and V is TRBV5-4; D remains ambiguous. Between the trimmed V and J ends, which lost 5 bases and 1 base, there was a span of 7 bases. Germline CDR1 SGHNT, CDR2 YYREEE (reference sequence). The CDR3 totals 13 residues. The CDR3 nucleotides are TGTGCCAGCAGACAACAATCTGGAAACACCATATATTTT. Its protein is CASRQQSGNTIYF.